The rows below give T cell receptor beta chains drawn from one sample of a study of T-cell reconstitution after alpha-beta-depleted transplantation in children. TCRdb passed the PCR reads through MiXCR, listing each CDR3 protein once. The sample carries 130,000 to 150,000 distinct CDR3 sequences, roughly 8.8% recorded once. Source: PBMCs, mostly from graft donor cells, taken 180 days after TCRalphabeta/CD19-depleted stem cell transplant. Receptors were obtained from a female patient aged 2-10 years who had a stem cell transplant for congenital amegakaryocytic thrombocytopenia, so the T cells may come from the graft donor. CDR3s leave out the opening cysteine and the closing phenylalanine or tryptophan.

v_call: TRBV2
j_call: TRBJ2-5
cdr3_aa: ASSEGGGRETQY

v_call: TRBV5-1
j_call: TRBJ2-4
cdr3_aa: ASSLQGAKNIQY

v_call: TRBV12-3/TRBV12-4
j_call: TRBJ2-2
cdr3_aa: ASSLWFGRGTGELF

v_call: TRBV3-1
j_call: TRBJ2-3
cdr3_aa: ASSLNPNSDTQY

v_call: TRBV5-5
j_call: TRBJ1-5
cdr3_aa: ASSLGTGGFGNQPQH

v_call: TRBV27
j_call: TRBJ2-1
cdr3_aa: ASSLYAVNSGGLNEQF

v_call: TRBV20-1
j_call: TRBJ1-3
cdr3_aa: SAQGPRTGNTIY

v_call: TRBV7-8
j_call: TRBJ1-2
cdr3_aa: ASSLTRQGPGAGYT

v_call: TRBV28
j_call: TRBJ1-5
cdr3_aa: ASSPRVQPQH

v_call: TRBV20-1
j_call: TRBJ2-2
cdr3_aa: SAQGVTGELF

v_call: TRBV29-1
j_call: TRBJ2-5
cdr3_aa: SVRGPTEQETQY